This note documents a single T cell receptor (beta chain) sequence. Its antigen is unidentified. Some clones are missing from TCRdb's copy, which holds only in-frame ones; the method was immunoSEQ multiplex PCR. The sample has more than 15,000 clones; roughly 85% are singletons. The sample originates from a study of OX40 agonist ivuxolimab in advanced cancers. Overall study findings and caveats: Low levels of normalized T-cell clonal expansion also appeared in some nonresponders. Patients with a partial response at 0.1-3.0 mg/kg had among the lowest clonal expansion.

V lost 1 base, J lost 2 bases, and 9 bases lay in between. CDR1 SGHRS and CDR2 YFSETQ come from the germline V gene. The CDR3 totals 14 residues. The TCR comes from an adult with an advanced solid tumor such as melanoma, head and neck, liver or kidney cancer. Sample: CD4+ or CD8+ T cells sorted from blood, taken in a trial of the OX40 agonist ivuxolimab. The chain uses TRBV5-1 and TRBJ1-1; D gene ambiguous. The CDR3 loop reads CASSLLTSNTEAFF. Here the CDR3 DNA reads TGCGCCAGCAGCTTGCTCACCTCAAACACTGAAGCTTTCTTT.